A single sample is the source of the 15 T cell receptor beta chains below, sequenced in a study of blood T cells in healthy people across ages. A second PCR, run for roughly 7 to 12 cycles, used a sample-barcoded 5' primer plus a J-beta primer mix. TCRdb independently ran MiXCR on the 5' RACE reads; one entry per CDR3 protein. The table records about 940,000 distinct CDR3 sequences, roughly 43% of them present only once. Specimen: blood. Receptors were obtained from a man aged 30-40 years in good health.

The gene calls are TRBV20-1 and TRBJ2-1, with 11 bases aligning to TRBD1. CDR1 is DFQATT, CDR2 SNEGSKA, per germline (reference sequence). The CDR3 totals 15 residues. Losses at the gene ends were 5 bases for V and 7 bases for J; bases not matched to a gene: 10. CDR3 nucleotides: TGCAGTGCTGCTCCTGGACAGGGGGCTAGAAATGAGCAGTTCTTC. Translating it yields CSAAPGQGARNEQFF.

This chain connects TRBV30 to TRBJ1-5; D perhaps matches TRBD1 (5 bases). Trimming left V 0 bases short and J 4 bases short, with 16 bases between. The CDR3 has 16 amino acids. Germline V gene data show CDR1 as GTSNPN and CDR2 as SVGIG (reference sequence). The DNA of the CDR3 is TGTGCCTGGAGTGTATCGACAGCCGGACTGAATCAGCCCCAGCATTTT. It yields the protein CAWSVSTAGLNQPQHF.

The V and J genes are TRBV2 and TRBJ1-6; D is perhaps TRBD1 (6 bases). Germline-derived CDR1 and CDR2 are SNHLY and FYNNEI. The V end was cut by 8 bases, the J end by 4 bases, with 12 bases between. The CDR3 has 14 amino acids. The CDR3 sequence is CASANGQYNSPLHF. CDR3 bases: TGTGCCAGCGCCAACGGACAGTATAATTCACCCCTCCACTTT. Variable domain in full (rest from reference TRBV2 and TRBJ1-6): EPEVTQTPSHQVTQMGQEVILRCVPISNHLYFYWYRQILGQKVEFLVSFYNNEISEKSEIFDDQFSVERPDGSNFTLKIRSTKLEDSAMYFCASANGQYNSPLHFGNGTRLTVT.

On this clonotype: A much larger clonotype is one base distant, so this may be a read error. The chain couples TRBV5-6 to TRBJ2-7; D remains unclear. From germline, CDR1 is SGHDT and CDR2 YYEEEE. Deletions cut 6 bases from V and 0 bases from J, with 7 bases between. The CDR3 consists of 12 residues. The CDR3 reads CASNWDSYEQYF. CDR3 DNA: TGTGCCAGCAACTGGGACTCCTACGAGCAGTACTTC.

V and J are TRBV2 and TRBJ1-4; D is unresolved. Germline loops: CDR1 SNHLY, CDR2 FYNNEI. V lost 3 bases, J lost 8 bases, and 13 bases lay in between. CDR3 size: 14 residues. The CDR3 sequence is CASSDPVGSEKLFF. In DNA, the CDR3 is TGTGCCAGCAGTGACCCCGTGGGATCAGAAAAACTGTTTTTT.

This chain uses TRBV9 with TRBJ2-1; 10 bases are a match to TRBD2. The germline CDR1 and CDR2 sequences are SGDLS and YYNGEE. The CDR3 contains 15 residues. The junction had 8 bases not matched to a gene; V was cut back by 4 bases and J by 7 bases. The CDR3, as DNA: TGTGCCAGCAGCCCAGCGGGGGGGCCGAGGAATGAGCAGTTCTTC. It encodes CASSPAGGPRNEQFF.

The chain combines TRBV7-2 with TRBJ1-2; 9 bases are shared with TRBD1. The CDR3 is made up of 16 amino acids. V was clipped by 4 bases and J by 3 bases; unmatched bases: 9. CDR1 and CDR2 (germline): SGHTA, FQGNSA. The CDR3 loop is CASSSRGGQGHYGYTF. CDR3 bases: TGTGCCAGCAGCTCTAGGGGGGGACAGGGACACTATGGCTACACCTTC.

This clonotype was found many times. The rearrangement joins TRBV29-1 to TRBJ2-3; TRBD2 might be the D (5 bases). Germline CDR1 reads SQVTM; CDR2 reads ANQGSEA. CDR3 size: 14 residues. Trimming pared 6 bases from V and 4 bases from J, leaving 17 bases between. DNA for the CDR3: TGCAGCGTGGCGCGGGCAAATCGGGCAGATACGCAGTATTTT. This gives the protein CSVARANRADTQYF.

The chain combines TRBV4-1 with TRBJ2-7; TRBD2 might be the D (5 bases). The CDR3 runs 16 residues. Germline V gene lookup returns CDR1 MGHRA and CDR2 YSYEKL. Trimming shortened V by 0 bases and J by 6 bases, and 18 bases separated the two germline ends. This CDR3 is CASSQEGGGRIREQYF. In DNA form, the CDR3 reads TGCGCCAGCAGCCAAGAAGGAGGCGGCCGTATCCGCGAGCAGTACTTC.

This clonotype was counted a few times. CDR3 region: CASRASSSGASYEQYF. Here the CDR3 DNA reads TGTGCCAGCAGAGCCAGCTCATCGGGCGCGTCCTACGAGCAATACTTC. This chain connects TRBV28 to TRBJ2-5; unclear D gene. The CDR3 sequence is 16 residues long. The V end lost 6 bases, the J end lost 14 bases, and 31 bases lay between the germline ends. CDR1 is MDHEN and CDR2 is SYDVKM in the germline V gene. The full variable domain, its missing parts supplied by reference TRBV28 and TRBJ2-5, is DVKVTQSSRYLVKRTGEKVFLECVQDMDHENMFWYRQDPGLGLRLIYFSYDVKMKEKGDIPEGYSVSREKKERFSLILESASTNQTSMYLCASRASSSGASYEQYFGPGTRLLVL.

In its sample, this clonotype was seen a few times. The CDR3 reads CASSLAMWGSYEQYF. The CDR3 bases are TGTGCCAGCAGCTTGGCCATGTGGGGCTCCTACGAGCAGTACTTC. The gene calls are TRBV5-5 and TRBJ2-7; D gene ambiguous. V was cut by 0 bases and J by 0 bases, with 10 bases left in between. The germline V gene has CDR1 SGHKS and CDR2 YYEKEE (reference sequence). This CDR3 spans 15 amino acids.

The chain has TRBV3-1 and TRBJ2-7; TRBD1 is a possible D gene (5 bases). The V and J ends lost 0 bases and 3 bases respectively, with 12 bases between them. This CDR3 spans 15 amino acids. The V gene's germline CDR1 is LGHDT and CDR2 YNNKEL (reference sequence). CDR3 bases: TGTGCCAGCAGCCAAGAACCCAGGGCTTTCTACGAGCAGTACTTC. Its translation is CASSQEPRAFYEQYF.

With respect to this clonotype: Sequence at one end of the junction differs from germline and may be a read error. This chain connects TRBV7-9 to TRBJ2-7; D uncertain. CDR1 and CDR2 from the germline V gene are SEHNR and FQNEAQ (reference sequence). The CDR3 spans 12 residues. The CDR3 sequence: CASILPLGEQYF. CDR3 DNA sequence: TGTGCCAGCATCTTACCTCTGGGAGAGCAGTACTTC.

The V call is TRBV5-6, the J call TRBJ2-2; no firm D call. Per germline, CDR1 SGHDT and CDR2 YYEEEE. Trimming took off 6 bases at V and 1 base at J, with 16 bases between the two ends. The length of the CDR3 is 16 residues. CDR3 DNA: TGTGCCAGCACCAACTGCGGATTCCTGAACACCGGGGAGCTGTTTTTT. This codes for CASTNCGFLNTGELFF.

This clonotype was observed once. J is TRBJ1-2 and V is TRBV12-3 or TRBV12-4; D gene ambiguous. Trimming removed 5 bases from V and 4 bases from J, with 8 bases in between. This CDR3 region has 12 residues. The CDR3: CASSEVAYGYTF. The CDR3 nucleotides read TGTGCCAGCAGTGAGGTCGCCTATGGCTACACCTTC.